The next 23 T cell receptor beta chains were all read from a single sample in a study of T cell changes during pregnancy in multiple sclerosis. Sequencing used immunoSEQ multiplex PCR; TCRdb keeps in-frame clones, though not all of them. The table has about 39,000 clones, approximately 94% seen once. The sequences come from CD4+ T cells from peripheral blood mononuclear cells, collected after pregnancy. Receptor source: a female donor with multiple sclerosis, enrolled in a pregnancy study.

This clone came up once. The rearrangement joins TRBV19 to TRBJ1-2; 7 bases agree with TRBD1. There are 12 residues in the CDR3. The germline V gene has CDR1 LNHDA and CDR2 SQIVND (reference sequence). V trimming: 2 bases; J trimming: 8 bases; junction bases outside the gene matches: 2. CDR3 in DNA: TGTGCCAGTAGTATACTACAGGGGGGCTACACCTTC. Translation gives CASSILQGGYTF.

This clone was seen a single time. The chain employs TRBV29-1 and TRBJ2-5, with D possibly being TRBD1 (5 bases). Trimming cost V 7 bases and J 2 bases, with 17 bases left between them. The germline CDR1 and CDR2 sequences are SQVTM and ANQGSEA. The CDR3 contains 14 residues. In DNA form, the CDR3 reads TGCAGCGAGTTAGGGGTAGTGGGGCAAGAGACCCAGTACTTC. Its translation: CSELGVVGQETQYF.

The chain uses TRBV13 and TRBJ2-1, with a tentative D call TRBD2 (5 bases). From germline, CDR1 is PRHDT and CDR2 FYEKMQ (reference sequence). V was cut by 2 bases and J by 2 bases, with 13 bases left in between. The CDR3 totals 16 residues. The CDR3 region is CASSLRIGSTYNEQFF. The CDR3 DNA reads as TGTGCCAGCAGCTTAAGGATTGGGAGTACCTACAATGAGCAGTTCTTC.

The gene calls are TRBV10-3 and TRBJ1-2; D is possibly TRBD1 (5 bases). The CDR3 has 13 residues. Germline V gene lookup returns CDR1 ENHRY and CDR2 SYGVKD. V was trimmed by 3 bases and J by 8 bases, leaving 13 bases between them. CDR3 sequence: CAISDQGKKGYTF. The CDR3 DNA follows: TGTGCCATCAGTGACCAGGGTAAGAAAGGCTACACCTTC.

The V call is TRBV6-5, the J call TRBJ2-3; 7 bases map to TRBD2. CDR1 is MNHEY, CDR2 SVGAGI, per germline. V dropped 1 base and J dropped 1; count of bases not matched to a gene: 2. The CDR3 sequence is 15 residues long. CDR3 in amino acids: CASSYLGGGTDTQYF. Written as DNA, the CDR3 is TGTGCCAGCAGTTACTTGGGGGGGGGCACAGATACGCAGTATTTT.

The chain couples TRBV28 to TRBJ2-3; TRBD2 matches 10 bases. The germline CDR1 and CDR2 sequences are MDHEN and SYDVKM. This CDR3 is 14 amino acids long. J gave up 2 bases and V 7 bases, and 3 bases lay outside the gene matches. CDR3 sequence: CASISGGITDTQYF. In nucleotides, the CDR3 is TGTGCCAGCATTAGCGGGGGGATCACAGATACGCAGTATTTT.

Note on this clone: The junction departs from the called germline gene at one end, perhaps through a read error. The rearrangement uses TRBV5-1 and TRBJ2-3; 10 bases line up with TRBD2. The CDR3 is 15 residues long. Looked up from germline, CDR1 is SGHRS and CDR2 is YFSETQ. The CDR3, as DNA: TGCGCCACCAGCCAGAGCGGGGGGGCCTGGGATACGCAGTATTTT. It translates to CATSQSGGAWDTQYF.

The chain links TRBV18 to TRBJ1-1, with D possibly matching TRBD1 (6 bases). Trimming shortened V by 1 base and J by 4 bases, and 13 bases separated the two germline ends. The CDR3 runs to 15 residues. CDR1 and CDR2 from the germline V gene are KGHSH and LQKENI. The CDR3, as DNA: TGTGCCAGCTCACCACAAACGGGGGGGGCCACTGAAGCTTTCTTT. Translating it yields CASSPQTGGATEAFF.

The rearrangement uses TRBV19 and TRBJ2-7; 8 positions match TRBD2. Per germline, CDR1 LNHDA and CDR2 SQIVND (reference sequence). J was trimmed by 3 bases and V by 5 bases; bases with no gene match: 12. This CDR3 has 16 amino acids. The CDR3 is CASSLLWRGDIYEQYF. The CDR3 nucleotides read TGTGCCAGTAGTTTACTCTGGCGGGGGGACATCTACGAGCAGTACTTC.

This chain uses TRBV29-1 with TRBJ1-2; D uncertain. Germline V gene data show CDR1 as SQVTM and CDR2 as ANQGSEA. V lost 4 bases and J lost 14, with 14 bases in between. This CDR3 comprises 10 residues. The CDR3 nucleotides are TGCAGCGTTGGGGAGACCGGGTGGACCTTC. Protein product: CSVGETGWTF.

The rearrangement links TRBV6-1 to TRBJ1-1; no clear D. This CDR3 is 12 amino acids long. Trimming stripped 2 bases from V and 8 bases from J, with 9 bases between. Germline-derived CDR1 and CDR2 are MNHNS and SASEGT. For the CDR3, the DNA is TGTGCCAGCAGTGAACGAGCTGAAGAAGCTTTCTTT. Translation: CASSERAEEAFF.

This chain links TRBV10-3 with TRBJ2-1; D is undetermined. V lost 2 bases to trimming and J lost 4 bases, with 3 bases between them. This CDR3 has 12 residues. Germline CDR1 and CDR2: ENHRY and SYGVKD. The CDR3 reads CAISEPYNEQFF. The CDR3 DNA sequence: TGTGCCATCAGTGAGCCTTACAATGAGCAGTTCTTC.

The gene calls are TRBV7-8 and TRBJ1-4; TRBD1 matches at 9 bases. Looked up from germline, CDR1 is SGHVS and CDR2 is FQNEAQ. The J segment lost 3 bases and the V segment lost 3 bases, leaving 5 bases of the junction unmatched. The CDR3 totals 16 residues. The CDR3 sequence is CASSLGQGGPNEKLFF. In nucleotides, the CDR3 is TGTGCCAGCAGCTTGGGACAGGGAGGCCCTAATGAAAAACTGTTTTTT.

The chain uses TRBV11-2 and TRBJ1-2; D unclear. This CDR3 is built from 15 residues. CDR1 is SGHAT and CDR2 is FQNNGV in the germline V gene. Trimming cost V 0 bases and J 3 bases, with 11 bases left between them. DNA for the CDR3: TGTGCCAGCAGCTTAGATCGGAGGTTTGACTATGGCTACACCTTC. As protein: CASSLDRRFDYGYTF.

This chain joins TRBV9 and TRBJ1-2; 8 bases map to TRBD1. The CDR3 consists of 17 residues. Germline trimming cut 2 bases from V and 7 bases from J; bases unmatched to any gene: 16. Per germline, CDR1 SGDLS and CDR2 YYNGEE. DNA for the CDR3: TGTGCCAGCAGCGTTTCCGCCGAGACAGGGGTACGGTTTGGCTACACCTTC. Amino acid sequence: CASSVSAETGVRFGYTF. The full variable domain, completed using reference TRBV9 and TRBJ1-2, is DSGVTQTPKHLITATGQRVTLRCSPRSGDLSVYWYQQSLDQGLQFLIQYYNGEERAKGNILERFSAQQFPDLHSELNLSSLELGDSALYFCASSVSAETGVRFGYTFGSGTRLTVV.

This clone was seen only once. This chain uses TRBV5-3 with TRBJ1-2; 7 positions match TRBD1. TRBV5-3 is an ORF for which the function is uncertain. CDR3 size: 14 residues. Losses at the gene ends were 2 bases for V and 4 bases for J; bases not matched to a gene: 5. The CDR3 nucleotides are TGTGCCAGAAGCTTACCGACAGGGCTCTATGGCTACACCTTC. Translating gives CARSLPTGLYGYTF.

The chain recombines TRBV20-1 with TRBJ1-1, with D tentatively TRBD1 (6 bases). CDR3 length: 10 residues. Germline CDR1 reads DFQATT; CDR2 reads SNEGSKA (reference sequence). V was cut by 4 bases and J by 6 bases, with 6 bases left in between. This CDR3 is CSANRAEAFF. For the CDR3, the DNA is TGCAGTGCTAACAGGGCTGAAGCTTTCTTT.

V and J are TRBV30 and TRBJ2-1, with TRBD2 as a possible D gene (6 bases). The length of the CDR3 is 16 residues. CDR1 and CDR2 from the germline V gene are GTSNPN and SVGIG (reference sequence). The ends were cut back, 0 bases at V and 3 bases at J, with 15 bases in the middle. CDR3 in DNA: TGTGCCTGGAGTGTTTCTAGGTCGGGGGTCTACAATGAGCAGTTCTTC. This encodes CAWSVSRSGVYNEQFF.

The CDR3 reads CASGLGLAADTQYF. The CDR3 DNA sequence: TGTGCTAGTGGTTTGGGGTTGGCAGCAGATACGCAGTATTTT. The chain carries TRBV12-5 and TRBJ2-3; D gene uncertain. The CDR3 has 14 residues. With 1 base removed from V and 4 bases from J, the gap between germline ends came to 9 bases. CDR1 and CDR2 from the germline V gene are LGHNT and FRNRAP. The variable domain in full, completed from reference TRBV12-5 and TRBJ2-3, reads DARVTQTPRHKVTEMGQEVTMRCQPILGHNTVFWYRQTMMQGLELLAYFRNRAPLDDSGMPKDRFSAEMPDATLATLKIQPSEPRDSAVYFCASGLGLAADTQYFGPGTRLTVL.

This rearrangement joins TRBV4-1 to TRBJ1-5; 7 positions agree with TRBD1. CDR1 MGHRA and CDR2 YSYEKL come from the germline V gene. The CDR3 is 15 amino acids. Germline trimming cut 1 base from V and 7 bases from J; bases unmatched to any gene: 7. The CDR3 sequence is CASSQADRVDQPQHF. CDR3 sequence (DNA): TGCGCCAGCAGCCAAGCTGACAGGGTGGACCAGCCCCAGCATTTT.

The V call is TRBV2, the J call TRBJ1-5; D is uncertain. The germline V gene has CDR1 SNHLY and CDR2 FYNNEI. Trimming pared 1 base from V and 1 base from J, leaving 11 bases between. The CDR3 length is 16 residues. CDR3 bases: TGTGCCAGCAGTGAAGTGGGGTGGGAGAGCAATCAGCCCCAGCATTTT. Its translation is CASSEVGWESNQPQHF.

The J gene is TRBJ1-1, the V gene TRBV2, with 9 nucleotides matching TRBD1. The trim removed 6 bases at V and 8 bases at J, leaving 7 bases unmatched. This CDR3 comprises 13 residues. Germline-derived CDR1 and CDR2 are SNHLY and FYNNEI. The CDR3 DNA reads TGTGCCAGCAGGGGGGACAGGGAAGGAGAAGCTTTCTTT. The encoded protein is CASRGDREGEAFF. Together with reference TRBV2 and TRBJ1-1, the CDR3 gives the full variable domain: EPEVTQTPSHQVTQMGQEVILRCVPISNHLYFYWYRQILGQKVEFLVSFYNNEISEKSEIFDDQFSVERPDGSNFTLKIRSTKLEDSAMYFCASRGDREGEAFFGQGTRLTVV.

V usage is TRBV15 and J usage is TRBJ1-2; D is possibly TRBD1 (6 bases). V was clipped by 8 bases and J by 6 bases, with 16 bases between them. There are 13 residues in the CDR3. CDR1 and CDR2 (germline): LNHNV, YYDKDF (reference sequence). The CDR3 here is CATRGGASNGYTF. The CDR3 DNA sequence: TGTGCCACCCGGGGGGGGGCCTCTAATGGCTACACCTTC. Together with reference TRBV15 and TRBJ1-2, the CDR3 gives the full variable domain: DAMVIQNPRYQVTQFGKPVTLSCSQTLNHNVMYWYQQKSSQAPKLLFHYYDKDFNNEADTPDNFQSRRPNTSFCFLDIRSPGLGDTAMYLCATRGGASNGYTFGSGTRLTVV.